These T cell receptor beta chains were read from a single sample in a study of beta chain features in type 1 diabetes. The protocol was immunoSEQ multiplex PCR, while the TCRdb copy is restricted to in-frame clones and leaves out a portion. The sample yields 600,000 or so clones, roughly an eighth seen once. The sample consisted of naive CD4+ T cells from blood. Source of these receptors: a young man with type 1 diabetes. CDR3s include the opening cysteine and the closing phenylalanine or tryptophan. Fields, in order: clone size, J gene, D gene, V gene, CDR3 protein, CDR3 DNA. The D gene is left open where the match is weak. Rows give clone size only sometimes, using once, few, many, or a class for an expanded clone.

few | TRBJ1-2 | NA | TRBV5-1 | CASSLGGDYGYTF | TGCGCCAGCAGCTTGGGCGGTGACTATGGCTACACCTTC
few | TRBJ2-1 | TRBD1 | TRBV5-6 | CASSPKTGGFYNEQFF | TGTGCCAGCAGCCCCAAGACAGGGGGGTTCTACAATGAGCAGTTCTTC
NA | TRBJ1-5 | NA | TRBV7-2 | CASSFPGGNQPQHF | TGTGCCAGCAGCTTCCCAGGGGGCAATCAGCCCCAGCATTTT
NA | TRBJ2-2 | TRBD1 | TRBV19 | CASSTRQGTGTGELFF | TGTGCCAGTAGTACTCGACAGGGGACGGGAACCGGGGAGCTGTTTTTT
few | TRBJ2-7 | NA | TRBV2 | CASRELQSNSHEQYF | TGTGCCAGCAGAGAGCTGCAGAGTAACTCCCACGAGCAGTACTTC
NA | TRBJ1-1 | NA | TRBV19 | CASSPNRNTEAFF | TGTGCCAGTAGTCCAAACAGGAACACTGAAGCTTTCTTT
NA | TRBJ2-2 | TRBD1 | TRBV27 | CASRTRQGAVDTGELFF | TGTGCCAGCAGAACCCGTCAGGGGGCGGTGGACACCGGGGAGCTGTTTTTT
few | TRBJ1-5 | NA | TRBV30 | CAWSGTLGQPQHF | TGTGCCTGGAGTGGGACTCTGGGTCAGCCCCAGCATTTT
NA | TRBJ2-3 | TRBD2 | TRBV9 | CASSAGLAGGLSTDTQYF | TGTGCCAGCAGCGCGGGACTAGCGGGGGGCCTTAGCACAGATACGCAGTATTTT
NA | TRBJ2-7 | TRBD1 | TRBV6-5 | CASSTPTGKGEQYF | TGTGCCAGCAGTACTCCGACAGGGAAGGGCGAGCAGTACTTC
NA | TRBJ1-2 | NA | TRBV7-9 | CASSYRRGSNYGYTF | TGTGCCAGCAGCTACCGAAGGGGAAGTAACTATGGCTACACCTTC
NA | TRBJ2-1 | NA | TRBV7-9 | CASSLGVREQFF | TGTGCCAGCAGCTTAGGAGTTCGGGAGCAGTTCTTC
few | TRBJ2-7 | NA | TRBV7-8 | CASSLGVMEIYEQYF | TGTGCCAGCAGCTTAGGGGTCATGGAGATCTACGAGCAGTACTTC
few | TRBJ2-1 | NA | TRBV7-2 | CASSPHAGNNEQFF | TGTGCCAGCAGCCCACATGCTGGCAACAATGAGCAGTTCTTC
NA | TRBJ2-7 | TRBD2 | TRBV28 | CASWGLPLSEQYF | TGTGCCAGCTGGGGACTACCACTGTCCGAGCAGTACTTC
few | TRBJ1-1 | TRBD1 | TRBV29-1 | CSVGTGGTEAFF | TGCAGCGTGGGGACAGGGGGCACTGAAGCTTTCTTT
few | TRBJ1-1 | NA | TRBV7-3 | CASSQIPGNTEAFF | TGTGCCAGCAGCCAGATCCCGGGGAACACTGAAGCTTTCTTT
NA | TRBJ1-6 | NA | TRBV10-3 | CATTEGRGGSPLHF | TGTGCCACAACCGAGGGCAGGGGCGGTTCACCCCTCCACTTT
NA | TRBJ2-7 | NA | TRBV29-1 | CSVAGPSYEQYF | TGCAGCGTTGCAGGGCCCTCCTACGAGCAGTACTTC
NA | TRBJ1-2 | NA | TRBV9 | CASSPVPGGYTF | TGTGCCAGCAGCCCCGTGCCTGGAGGCTACACCTTC
NA | TRBJ2-3 | NA | TRBV27 | CASSSHPLQGTDTQYF | TGTGCCAGCAGTTCCCACCCCTTACAGGGAACAGATACGCAGTATTTT
NA | TRBJ2-5 | TRBD2 | TRBV7-6 | CASTPGGHQETQYF | TGTGCCAGCACCCCGGGGGGACACCAAGAGACCCAGTACTTC
NA | TRBJ2-1 | TRBD1 | TRBV11-3 | CASSLGQGMENEQFF | TGTGCCAGCAGCTTAGGACAGGGAATGGAAAATGAGCAGTTCTTC
few | TRBJ1-1 | NA | TRBV18 | CASSPPGGFTEAFF | TGTGCCAGCTCACCACCGGGTGGATTCACTGAAGCTTTCTTT
few | TRBJ2-3 | NA | TRBV4-2 | CASSQLQGADTQYF | TGTGCCAGCAGCCAACTCCAAGGGGCAGATACGCAGTATTTT
few | TRBJ2-6 | TRBD1 | TRBV5-1 | CASSRGQGSSGANVLTF | TGCGCCAGCAGCAGAGGACAGGGGAGCTCTGGGGCCAACGTCCTGACTTTC
NA | TRBJ2-5 | TRBD1 | TRBV10-3 | CAISEGDRGNGETQYF | TGTGCCATCAGTGAGGGCGACAGGGGAAACGGAGAGACCCAGTACTTC
NA | TRBJ2-7 | NA | TRBV27 | CASSFRHEQYF | TGTGCCAGCAGTTTCAGGCACGAGCAGTACTTC
few | TRBJ2-2 | NA | TRBV7-7 | CASSRTQMTGELFF | TGTGCCAGCAGCCGTACCCAGATGACCGGGGAGCTGTTTTTT
few | TRBJ1-1 | NA | TRBV5-4 | CASSLAPRGMNTEAFF | TGTGCCAGCAGCTTGGCACCGAGGGGGATGAACACTGAAGCTTTCTTT
few | TRBJ2-4 | NA | TRBV6-4 | CASRRKGSKNIQYF | TGTGCCAGCAGAAGAAAAGGGTCCAAAAACATTCAGTACTTC
NA | TRBJ2-3 | NA | TRBV6-5 | CASSRGAADTQYF | TGTGCCAGCAGTAGGGGGGCCGCGGATACGCAGTATTTT
few | TRBJ2-7 | NA | TRBV7-3 | CASSSDPPGEQYF | TGTGCCAGCAGCTCTGACCCCCCGGGCGAGCAGTACTTC
few | TRBJ2-2 | NA | TRBV9 | CASSPRPGEDTGELFF | TGTGCCAGCAGCCCCCGTCCGGGGGAGGACACCGGGGAGCTGTTTTTT
NA | TRBJ1-5 | NA | TRBV16 | CASSQFTLGSNQPQHF | TGTGCCAGCAGCCAATTCACGCTGGGGAGCAATCAGCCCCAGCATTTT
few | TRBJ1-2 | NA | TRBV5-4 | CASSLANLWAGGYTF | TGTGCCAGCAGCTTGGCCAACCTCTGGGCGGGCGGCTACACCTTC
NA | TRBJ2-4 | NA | TRBV4-2 | CASSQEGGGIQYF | TGTGCCAGCAGCCAAGAAGGTGGAGGCATTCAGTACTTC
few | TRBJ2-5 | NA | TRBV7-8 | CASSADSLGTQYF | TGTGCCAGCAGCGCAGACAGCCTAGGGACCCAGTACTTC
few | TRBJ1-2 | NA | TRBV2 | CASSPRGYGYTF | TGTGCCAGCAGTCCCAGGGGCTATGGCTACACCTTC
few | TRBJ2-3 | NA | TRBV5-1 | CASSRTAEGDTQYF | TGCGCCAGCAGCCGGACAGCGGAGGGAGATACGCAGTATTTT
NA | TRBJ2-6 | NA | TRBV25-1 | CASAISGANVLTF | TGTGCCAGCGCTATCTCTGGGGCCAACGTCCTGACTTTC
NA | TRBJ1-1 | TRBD1 | TRBV6-5 | CASSYSGGTGAFF | TGTGCCAGCAGTTACTCTGGAGGGACAGGGGCTTTCTTT
few | TRBJ2-5 | NA | TRBV6-5 | CASRLFGTQYF | TGTGCCAGCAGATTATTTGGGACCCAGTACTTC
NA | TRBJ2-3 | TRBD1 | TRBV5-5 | CASSPGQGITDTQYF | TGTGCCAGCAGCCCTGGACAGGGGATTACAGATACGCAGTATTTT
NA | TRBJ2-7 | NA | TRBV14 | CASSQVGAYEQYF | TGTGCCAGCAGCCAAGTAGGTGCCTACGAGCAGTACTTC
NA | TRBJ2-6 | NA | TRBV29-1 | CSVGGTSASEANVLTF | TGCAGCGTTGGAGGGACTTCCGCCTCTGAGGCCAACGTCCTGACTTTC
NA | TRBJ1-3 | TRBD1 | TRBV5-4 | CASSLAGGGNTIYF | TGTGCCAGCAGCTTGGCAGGGGGCGGAAACACCATATATTTT
NA | TRBJ2-7 | NA | TRBV5-1 | CASSLDGDPYEQYF | TGCGCCAGCAGCTTGGATGGGGATCCCTACGAGCAGTACTTC
few | TRBJ2-7 | NA | TRBV18 | CASSPPGTGTYEQYF | TGTGCCAGCTCACCACCAGGGACGGGGACCTACGAGCAGTACTTC
once | TRBJ2-1 | TRBD1 | TRBV7-3 | CASSSKGAGYNEQFF | TGTGCCAGCAGCTCGAAGGGGGCAGGGTACAATGAGCAGTTCTTC
few | TRBJ1-2 | NA | TRBV6-7 | CASSYFSANYGYTF | TGTGCCAGCAGTTACTTCTCGGCTAACTATGGCTACACCTTC